The following is a TCR beta chain sequence with its context. The CDR3 loop spans 15 amino acids. CDR1 and CDR2 (germline): LGHNA, YNFKEQ. The V gene lost 0 bases and the J gene lost 5 bases, with 13 bases spanning the gap. Under the authors' procedure: How many nucleated cells were present was estimated from reference gene primer amplification. Generated by immunoSEQ multiplex PCR, the TCRdb table keeps only in-frame clones and is missing some. V and J calls plus clone size are reproduced from that table; the DNA served to infer D and trimming. This table holds about 300,000 clones, about 93% found once. The data were taken from a study of blood T cell repertoires in COVID-19. Resolution of symptoms, clearance, or two negative PCRs was present in recovered Cohort 3 donors.

The TCR originated in a woman in her 30s who had recovered from COVID-19. What was sequenced was PBMCs or T cells enriched from blood (not recorded which). The V and J genes are TRBV4-2 and TRBJ1-1; D is uncertain. CDR3 DNA: TGTGCCAGCAGCCAAGAGGTCAGGAGGAGGACTGAAGCTTTCTTT. As protein: CASSQEVRRRTEAFF.